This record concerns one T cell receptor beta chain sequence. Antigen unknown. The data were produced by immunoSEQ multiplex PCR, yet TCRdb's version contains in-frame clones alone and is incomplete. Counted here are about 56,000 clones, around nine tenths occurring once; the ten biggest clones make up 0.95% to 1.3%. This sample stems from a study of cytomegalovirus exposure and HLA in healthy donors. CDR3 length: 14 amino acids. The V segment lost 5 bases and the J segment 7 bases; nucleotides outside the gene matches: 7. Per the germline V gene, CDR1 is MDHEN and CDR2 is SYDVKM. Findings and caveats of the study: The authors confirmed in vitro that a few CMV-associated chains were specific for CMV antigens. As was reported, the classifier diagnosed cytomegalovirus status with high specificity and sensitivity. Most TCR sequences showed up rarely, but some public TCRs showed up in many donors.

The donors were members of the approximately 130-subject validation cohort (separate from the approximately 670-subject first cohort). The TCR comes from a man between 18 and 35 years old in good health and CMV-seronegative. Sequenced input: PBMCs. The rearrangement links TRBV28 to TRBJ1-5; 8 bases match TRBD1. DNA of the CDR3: TGTGCCAGCAGTCCGACAGGGGAGGGACAGCCCCAGCATTTT. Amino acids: CASSPTGEGQPQHF.